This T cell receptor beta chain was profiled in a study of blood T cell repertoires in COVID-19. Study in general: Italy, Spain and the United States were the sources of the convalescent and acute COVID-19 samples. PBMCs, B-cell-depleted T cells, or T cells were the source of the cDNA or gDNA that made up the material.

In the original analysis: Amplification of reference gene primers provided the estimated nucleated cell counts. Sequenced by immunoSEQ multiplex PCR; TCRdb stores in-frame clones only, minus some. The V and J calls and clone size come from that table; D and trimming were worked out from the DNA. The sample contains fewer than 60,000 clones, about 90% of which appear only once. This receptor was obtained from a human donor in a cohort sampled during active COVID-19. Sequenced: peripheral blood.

The CDR3 DNA sequence: TGTGCCAGCAGCTTATACCCCCTTAGCGGGGGAAGCACAGATACGCAGTATTTT. This encodes CASSLYPLSGGSTDTQYF. This chain links TRBV7-2 with TRBJ2-3; 9 nucleotides agree with TRBD2. Germline CDR1 and CDR2: SGHTA and FQGNSA. J gave up 0 bases and V 2 bases, and 9 bases lay outside the gene matches. The CDR3 has 18 residues.